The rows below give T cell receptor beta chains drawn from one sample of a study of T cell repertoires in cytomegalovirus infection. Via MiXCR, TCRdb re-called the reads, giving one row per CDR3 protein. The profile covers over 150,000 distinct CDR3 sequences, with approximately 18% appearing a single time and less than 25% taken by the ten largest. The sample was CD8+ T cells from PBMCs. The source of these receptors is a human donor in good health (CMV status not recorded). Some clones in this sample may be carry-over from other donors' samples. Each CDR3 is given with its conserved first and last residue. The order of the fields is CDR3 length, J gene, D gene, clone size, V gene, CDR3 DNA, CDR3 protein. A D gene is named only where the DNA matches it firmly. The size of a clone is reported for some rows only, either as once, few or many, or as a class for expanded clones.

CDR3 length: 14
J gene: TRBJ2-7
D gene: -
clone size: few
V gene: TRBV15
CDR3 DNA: TGTGCCACCAGCAGAGGGTTAGGGGCCTACGAGCAGTACTTC
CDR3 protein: CATSRGLGAYEQYF

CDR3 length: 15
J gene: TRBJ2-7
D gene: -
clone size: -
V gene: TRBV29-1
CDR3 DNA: TGCAGCGTTGAAGATCCTAGGACAACCTCTCCACTTCAGTACTTC
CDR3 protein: CSVEDPRTTSPLQYF

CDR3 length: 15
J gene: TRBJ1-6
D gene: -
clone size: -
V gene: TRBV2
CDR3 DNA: TGTGCCAGCAGTAGAACGAGCTCCTATAATTCACCCCTCCACTTT
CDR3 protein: CASSRTSSYNSPLHF

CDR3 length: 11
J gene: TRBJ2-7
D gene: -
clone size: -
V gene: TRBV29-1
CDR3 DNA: TGCAGCGTTGAAAAGGGATCCGAGCAGTACTTC
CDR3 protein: CSVEKGSEQYF

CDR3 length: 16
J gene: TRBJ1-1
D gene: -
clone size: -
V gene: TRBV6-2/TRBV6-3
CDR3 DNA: TGTGCCAGCAGCGCTCAGGGGTTCTCCTCGGTTCACGGAGCTTTCTTT
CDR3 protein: CASSAQGFSSVHGAFF

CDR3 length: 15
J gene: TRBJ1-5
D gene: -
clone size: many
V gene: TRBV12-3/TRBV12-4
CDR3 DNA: TGTGCCAGCAGTTCTACTTGGGACGGCAATCAGCCCCAGCATTTT
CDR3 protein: CASSSTWDGNQPQHF

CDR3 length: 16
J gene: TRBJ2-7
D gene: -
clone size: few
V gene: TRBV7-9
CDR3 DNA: TGTGCCAGCAGCTTAATGAACGGGGGGCACTCCTACGAGCAGTACTTC
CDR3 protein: CASSLMNGGHSYEQYF

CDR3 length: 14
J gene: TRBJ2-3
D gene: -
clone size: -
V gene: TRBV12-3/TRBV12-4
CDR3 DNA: TGTGCCAGCAGTTTCGAACAGGACCCAGATACGCAGTATTTT
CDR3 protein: CASSFEQDPDTQYF

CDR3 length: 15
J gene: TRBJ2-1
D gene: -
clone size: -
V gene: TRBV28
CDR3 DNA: TGTGCCAGCAGCGAGGGGGGGGGCTACTACAATGAGCAGTTCTTC
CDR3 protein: CASSEGGGYYNEQFF

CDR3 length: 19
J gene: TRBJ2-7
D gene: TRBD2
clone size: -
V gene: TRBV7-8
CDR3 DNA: TGTGCCAGCAGCGCGCGACAGGGATGGTCTAGCGGGGACGTCTACGAGCAGTACTTC
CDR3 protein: CASSARQGWSSGDVYEQYF

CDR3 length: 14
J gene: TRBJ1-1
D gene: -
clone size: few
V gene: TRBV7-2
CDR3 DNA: TGTGCCAGCAGCCCCCAGGCGCGGCTAGCTGAAGCTTTCTTT
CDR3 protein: CASSPQARLAEAFF

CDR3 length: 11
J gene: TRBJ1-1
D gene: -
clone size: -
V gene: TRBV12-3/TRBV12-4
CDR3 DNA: TGTGCCAGCAGTTTCGTCGAAAAAGCTTTCTTT
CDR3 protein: CASSFVEKAFF

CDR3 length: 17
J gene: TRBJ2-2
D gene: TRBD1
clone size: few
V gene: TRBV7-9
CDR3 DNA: TGTGCCAGCAGCTTGGGTACAGGGGGCACGAACACCGGGGAGCTGTTTTTT
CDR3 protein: CASSLGTGGTNTGELFF

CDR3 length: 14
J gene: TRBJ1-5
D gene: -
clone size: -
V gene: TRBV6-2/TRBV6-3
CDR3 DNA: TGTGCCAGCAGTTACGGGGGGGACAATCAGCCCCAGCATTTT
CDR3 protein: CASSYGGDNQPQHF

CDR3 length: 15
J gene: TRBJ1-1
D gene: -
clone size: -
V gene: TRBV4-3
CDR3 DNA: TGCGCCAGCAGCCAAGATCTGGGAGGGAACACTGAAGCTTTCTTT
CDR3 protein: CASSQDLGGNTEAFF

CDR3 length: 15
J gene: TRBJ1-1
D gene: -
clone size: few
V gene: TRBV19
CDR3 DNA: TGTGCCAGTAGTATCTTGCGGGAGGTGAACACTGAAGCTTTCTTT
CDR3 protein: CASSILREVNTEAFF

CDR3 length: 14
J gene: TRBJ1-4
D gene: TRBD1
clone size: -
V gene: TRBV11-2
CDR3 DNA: TGTGCCAGCAGTGAGACAGGGTGGCGAGAAAAACTGTTTTTT
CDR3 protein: CASSETGWREKLFF

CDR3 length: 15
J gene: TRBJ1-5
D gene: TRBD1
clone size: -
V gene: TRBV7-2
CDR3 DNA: TGTGCCAGCGCGGGGGTAACAGGGGGTGGGCAGCCCCAGCATTTT
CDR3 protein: CASAGVTGGGQPQHF

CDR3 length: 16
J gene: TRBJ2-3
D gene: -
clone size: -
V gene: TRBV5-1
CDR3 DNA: TGCGCCAGCAGCCAAAGTCAAGGCTGGCTGGCAGATACGCAGTATTTT
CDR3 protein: CASSQSQGWLADTQYF

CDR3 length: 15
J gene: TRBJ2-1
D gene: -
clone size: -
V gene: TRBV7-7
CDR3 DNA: TGTGCCAGCAGCCCTACCATCAGCTCCTACAATGAGCAGTTCTTC
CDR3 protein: CASSPTISSYNEQFF

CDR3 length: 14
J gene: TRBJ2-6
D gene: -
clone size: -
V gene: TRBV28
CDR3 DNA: TGTGCCAGCAGCCCCCGCTCTGGGGCCAACGTCCTGACTTTC
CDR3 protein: CASSPRSGANVLTF

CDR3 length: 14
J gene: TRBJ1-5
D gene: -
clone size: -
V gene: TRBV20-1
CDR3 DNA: TGCAGTGCTAGAGATCCGGGATTCAATCAGCCCCAGCATTTT
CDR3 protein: CSARDPGFNQPQHF

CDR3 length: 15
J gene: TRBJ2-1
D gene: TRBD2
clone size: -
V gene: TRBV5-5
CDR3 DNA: TGTGCCAGCAGCTGGACTAGGGAATCCTACAATGAGCAGTTCTTC
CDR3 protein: CASSWTRESYNEQFF

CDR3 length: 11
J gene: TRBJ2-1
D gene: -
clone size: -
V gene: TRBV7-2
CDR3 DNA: TGTGCCAGCAGCTCCCCGGGCCCTGGGGTCTTC
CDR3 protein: CASSSPGPGVF

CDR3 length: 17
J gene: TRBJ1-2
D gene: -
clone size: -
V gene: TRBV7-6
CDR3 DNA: TGTGCCAGCAGCCCTGGGGCTAGGGGGGAAGTTAACTATGGCTACACCTTC
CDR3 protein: CASSPGARGEVNYGYTF